Below, 9 T cell receptor beta chains from the same sample are listed, as sequenced in a study of CD8+CD57+ T cells in acquired aplastic anemia. Genomic DNA was employed as the template in profiling TCR beta VDJ and CDR3. TCRdb re-called the reads through MiXCR, storing one row per CDR3 protein. The sample includes approximately 120,000 distinct CDR3 sequences, approximately 40% of them seen just once. The patients chosen for sequencing had shown expansion of CD8+CD57+ cells (detected by flow cytometry). The specimen was sorted CD4+, CD8+, or CD8+CD57+ T cells (not recorded which) from PBMCs. These receptors all stem from a human donor with aplastic anemia.

On this clonotype itself: Possible read error: a much larger clone is one base away. The chain has TRBV2 and TRBJ2-7, with 7 bases lining up with TRBD1. The CDR3 runs to 15 residues. With 6 bases clipped from V and 3 bases from J, the junction kept 11 bases outside the gene matches. CDR1 and CDR2 from the germline V gene are SNHLY and FYNNEI. This CDR3 reads CASSHTRGGFYEQYF. The CDR3 nucleotides are TGTGCCAGCAGCCACACACGAGGGGGCTTCTACGAGCAGTACTTC.

This clonotype was recorded many times. This CDR3 reads CASSEPKQLAGGEQYF. The CDR3 DNA follows: TGCGCCAGCAGTGAGCCCAAACAACTAGCGGGGGGCGAGCAGTACTTC. The chain is built from TRBV10-2 and TRBJ2-7, with TRBD2 matching 12 bases. Germline CDR1 and CDR2: WSHSY and SAAADI. The J segment lost 6 bases and the V segment lost 2 bases, leaving 8 bases of the junction unmatched. The CDR3 runs 16 residues.

This chain connects TRBV25-1 to TRBJ1-4, with TRBD1 identical over 9 bases. The CDR3 contains 21 residues. Trimming at V came to 3 bases and at J to 0 bases, leaving 17 bases not matched to a gene. Germline-derived CDR1 and CDR2 are MGHDK and SYGVNS. CDR3 amino acids: CASSDPRGQGTTSATNEKLFF. Here the CDR3 DNA reads TGTGCCAGCAGTGACCCTAGGGGACAGGGCACCACCTCCGCAACTAATGAAAAACTGTTTTTT.

V and J are TRBV3-1 and TRBJ1-2; unclear D gene. The V end lost 8 bases, the J end lost 8 bases, and 15 bases lay between the germline ends. CDR3 length: 12 amino acids. Germline V gene data show CDR1 as LGHDT and CDR2 as YNNKEL (reference sequence). CDR3 in DNA: TGTGCCAGCGGCGCCCACGTGGGAGGCTACACCTTC. This encodes CASGAHVGGYTF.

This clonotype was observed at least ten times. V gene TRBV20-1 combines with J gene TRBJ2-1; D remains unclear. Germline CDR1 is DFQATT and CDR2 is SNEGSKA (reference sequence). The CDR3 consists of 16 residues. The V gene lost 3 bases and the J gene lost 0 bases, with 15 bases spanning the gap. DNA for the CDR3: TGCAGTGCTAGGGAGTTACTCTCGAGCTCCTACAATGAGCAGTTCTTC. This encodes CSARELLSSSYNEQFF.

This clonotype was counted many times. This sequence joins TRBV12-3 or TRBV12-4 and TRBJ1-5; 12 positions match TRBD1. The V segment lost 8 bases and the J segment 7 bases; nucleotides outside the gene matches: 6. This CDR3 contains 14 residues. CDR3 amino acids: CASRGTGGIQPQHF. Written as DNA, the CDR3 is TGTGCCAGCCGAGGGACAGGGGGCATACAGCCCCAGCATTTT.

Concerning this clonotype itself: This may be a read error: a much more frequent sequence differs by one nucleotide. This CDR3 reads CASSPKSDGTSYEQYV. Here the CDR3 DNA reads TGTGCCAGCAGCCCCAAATCGGACGGTACTTCCTACGAGCAGTACGTC. The rearrangement links TRBV5-6 to TRBJ2-7; no firm D call. The CDR3 contains 16 residues. Between the trimmed V and J ends, which lost 4 bases and 1 base, there was a span of 18 bases. Germline V gene lookup returns CDR1 SGHDT and CDR2 YYEEEE.

This clonotype was observed many times. V is TRBV11-2 and J is TRBJ1-5, with 11 bases aligning to TRBD1. After removal of 1 base from V and 7 bases from J, the junction contained 9 bases not matched to a gene. Germline assignment: CDR1 SGHAT and CDR2 FQNNGV. The CDR3 has 17 residues. The CDR3 loop is CASSLVLGDRGGQPQHF. The DNA for the CDR3 is TGTGCCAGCAGCTTAGTTCTTGGGGACAGGGGGGGACAGCCCCAGCATTTT.

As to this clonotype: Sequence at one end of the junction differs from germline and may be a read error. The gene calls are TRBV19 and TRBJ1-6; 7 bases agree with TRBD1. The CDR3 consists of 15 residues. Germline CDR1 and CDR2: LNHDA and SQIVND (reference sequence). The CDR3 sequence: CASSDRGGRNSPLHF. In DNA, the CDR3 is TGTGCCAGTAGCGACCGAGGGGGCCGGAATTCACCCCTCCACTTC.